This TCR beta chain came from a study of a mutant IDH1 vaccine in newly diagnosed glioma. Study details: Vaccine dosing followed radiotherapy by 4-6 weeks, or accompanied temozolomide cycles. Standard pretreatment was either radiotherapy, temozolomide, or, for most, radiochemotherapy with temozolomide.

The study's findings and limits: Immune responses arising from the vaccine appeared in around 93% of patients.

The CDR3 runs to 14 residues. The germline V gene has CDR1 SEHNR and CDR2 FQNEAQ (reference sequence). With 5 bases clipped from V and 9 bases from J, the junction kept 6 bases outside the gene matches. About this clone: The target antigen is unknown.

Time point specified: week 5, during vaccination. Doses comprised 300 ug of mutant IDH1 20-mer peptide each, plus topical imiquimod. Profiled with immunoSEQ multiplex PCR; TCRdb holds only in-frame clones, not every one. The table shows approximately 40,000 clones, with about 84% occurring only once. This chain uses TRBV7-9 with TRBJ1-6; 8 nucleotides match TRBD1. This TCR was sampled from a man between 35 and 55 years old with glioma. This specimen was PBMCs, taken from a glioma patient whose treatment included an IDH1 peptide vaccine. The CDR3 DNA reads TGTGCCAGCAGCCCGGGACAGGCCTTTTCACCCCTCCACTTT. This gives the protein CASSPGQAFSPLHF.